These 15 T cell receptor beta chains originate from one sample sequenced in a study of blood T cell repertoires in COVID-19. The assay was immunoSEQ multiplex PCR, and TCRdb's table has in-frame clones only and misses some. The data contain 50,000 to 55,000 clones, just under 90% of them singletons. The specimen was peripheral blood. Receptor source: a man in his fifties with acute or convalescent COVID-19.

In nucleotides, the CDR3 is TGTGCCAGCAGCCGGTGGGGAGGTCGAGAGACCCAGTACTTC. This translates into CASSRWGGRETQYF. V gene TRBV6-2 or TRBV6-3 combines with J gene TRBJ2-5; possibly TRBD2 for D (6 bases). The germline V gene has CDR1 MNHEY and CDR2 SVGEGT. This CDR3 has 14 amino acids. The ends were cut back, 6 bases at V and 4 bases at J, with 15 bases in the middle.

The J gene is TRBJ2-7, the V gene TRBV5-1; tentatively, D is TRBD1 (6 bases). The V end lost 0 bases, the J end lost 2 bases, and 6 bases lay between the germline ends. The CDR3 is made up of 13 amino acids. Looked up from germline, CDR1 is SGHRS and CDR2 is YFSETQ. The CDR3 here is CASSLDRAYEQYF. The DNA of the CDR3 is TGCGCCAGCAGCTTGGACAGGGCCTACGAGCAGTACTTC. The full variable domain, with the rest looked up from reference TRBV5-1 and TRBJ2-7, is KAGVTQTPRYLIKTRGQQVTLSCSPISGHRSVSWYQQTPGQGLQFLFEYFSETQRNKGNFPGRFSGRQFSNSRSEMNVSTLELGDSALYLCASSLDRAYEQYFGPGTRLTVT.

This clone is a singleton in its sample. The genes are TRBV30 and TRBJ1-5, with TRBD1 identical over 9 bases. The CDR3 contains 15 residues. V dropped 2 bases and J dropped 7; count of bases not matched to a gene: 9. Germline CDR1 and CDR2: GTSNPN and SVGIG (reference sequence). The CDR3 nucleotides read TGTGCCTGGAGTCCCGGGACAGGGTCGGGACAGCCCCAGCATTTT. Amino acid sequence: CAWSPGTGSGQPQHF.

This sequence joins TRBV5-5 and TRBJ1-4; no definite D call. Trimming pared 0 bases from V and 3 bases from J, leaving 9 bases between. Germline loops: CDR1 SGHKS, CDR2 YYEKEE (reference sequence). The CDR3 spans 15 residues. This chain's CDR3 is CASSLAGESNEKLFF. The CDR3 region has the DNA TGTGCCAGCAGCTTGGCCGGAGAATCTAATGAAAAACTGTTTTTT.

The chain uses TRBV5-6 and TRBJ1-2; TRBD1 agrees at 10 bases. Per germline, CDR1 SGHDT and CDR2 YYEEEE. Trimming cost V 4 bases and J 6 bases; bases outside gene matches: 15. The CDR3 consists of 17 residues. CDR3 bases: TGTGCCAGCAGCCCACTGGGACAGGGGTTAGGGGGCGATGGCTACACCTTC. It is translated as CASSPLGQGLGGDGYTF. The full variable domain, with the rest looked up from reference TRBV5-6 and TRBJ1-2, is DAGVTQSPTHLIKTRGQQVTLRCSPKSGHDTVSWYQQALGQGPQFIFQYYEEEERQRGNFPDRFSGHQFPNYSSELNVNALLLGDSALYLCASSPLGQGLGGDGYTFGSGTRLTVV.

The CDR3 protein is CASSQLRENTEAFF. The CDR3 nucleotides are TGTGCCAGCAGCCAACTTCGGGAGAACACTGAAGCTTTCTTT. The rearrangement links TRBV3-1 (or the pseudogene TRBV3-2) to TRBJ1-1; D is ambiguous. Germline assignment: CDR1 LGHDT and CDR2 YNNKEL (reference sequence). This CDR3 has 14 residues. The germline V and J ends were trimmed by 2 bases and 1 base, with 8 bases remaining between them.

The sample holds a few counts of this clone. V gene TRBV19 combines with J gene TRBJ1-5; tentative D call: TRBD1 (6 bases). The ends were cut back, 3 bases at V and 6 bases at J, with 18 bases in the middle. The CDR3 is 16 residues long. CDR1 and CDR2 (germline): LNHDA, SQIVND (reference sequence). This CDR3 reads CASSILSGGLGQPQHF. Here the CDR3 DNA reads TGTGCCAGTAGTATCTTGAGCGGGGGGCTCGGTCAGCCCCAGCATTTT.

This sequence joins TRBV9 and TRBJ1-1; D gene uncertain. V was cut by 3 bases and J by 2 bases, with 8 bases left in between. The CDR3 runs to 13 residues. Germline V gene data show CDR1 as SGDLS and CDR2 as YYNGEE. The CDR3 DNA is TGTGCCAGCAGCGCCGGGAGCAACACTGAAGCTTTCTTT. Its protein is CASSAGSNTEAFF.

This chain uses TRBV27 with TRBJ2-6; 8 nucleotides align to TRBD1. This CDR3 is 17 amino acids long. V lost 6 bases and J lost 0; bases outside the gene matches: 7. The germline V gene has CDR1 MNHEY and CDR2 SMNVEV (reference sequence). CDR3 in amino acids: CASSTGTGASGANVLTF. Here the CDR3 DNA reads TGTGCCAGCAGCACCGGGACAGGAGCCTCTGGGGCCAACGTCCTGACTTTC.

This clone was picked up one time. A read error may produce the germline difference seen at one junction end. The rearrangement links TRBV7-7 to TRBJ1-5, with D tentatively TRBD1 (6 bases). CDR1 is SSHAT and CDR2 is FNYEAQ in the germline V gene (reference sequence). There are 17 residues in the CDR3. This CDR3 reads CASSLEHRVMSNQPQHF. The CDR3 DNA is TGTGCTAGCAGCTTGGAGCACAGGGTAATGAGCAATCAGCCCCAGCATTTT. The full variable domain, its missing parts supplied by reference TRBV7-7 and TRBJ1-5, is GAGVSQSPRYKVTKRGQDVTLRCDPISSHATLYWYQQALGQGPEFLTYFNYEAQPDKSGLPSDRFSAERPEGSISTLTIQRTEQRDSAMYRCASSLEHRVMSNQPQHFGDGTRLSIL.

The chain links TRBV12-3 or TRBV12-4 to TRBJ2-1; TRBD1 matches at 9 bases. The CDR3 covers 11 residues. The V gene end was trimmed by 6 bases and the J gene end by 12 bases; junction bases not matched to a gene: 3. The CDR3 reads CASRGTGTQFF. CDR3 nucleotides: TGTGCCAGCAGAGGGACAGGGACGCAGTTCTTC.

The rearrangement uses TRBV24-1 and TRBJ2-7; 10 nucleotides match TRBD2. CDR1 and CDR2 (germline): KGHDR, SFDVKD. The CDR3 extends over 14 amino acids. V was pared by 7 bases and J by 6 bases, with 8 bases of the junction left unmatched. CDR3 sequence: CATSTGGLAREQYF. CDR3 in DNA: TGTGCCACCAGCACTGGGGGACTAGCGCGCGAGCAGTACTTC.

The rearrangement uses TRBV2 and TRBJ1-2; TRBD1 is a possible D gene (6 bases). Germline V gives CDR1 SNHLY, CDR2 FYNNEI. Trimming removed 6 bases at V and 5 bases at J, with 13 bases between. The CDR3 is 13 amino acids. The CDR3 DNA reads TGTGCCAGCAGGATACAGGGATTATATGGCTACACCTTC. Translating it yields CASRIQGLYGYTF. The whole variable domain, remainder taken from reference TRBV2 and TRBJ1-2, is EPEVTQTPSHQVTQMGQEVILRCVPISNHLYFYWYRQILGQKVEFLVSFYNNEISEKSEIFDDQFSVERPDGSNFTLKIRSTKLEDSAMYFCASRIQGLYGYTFGSGTRLTVV.

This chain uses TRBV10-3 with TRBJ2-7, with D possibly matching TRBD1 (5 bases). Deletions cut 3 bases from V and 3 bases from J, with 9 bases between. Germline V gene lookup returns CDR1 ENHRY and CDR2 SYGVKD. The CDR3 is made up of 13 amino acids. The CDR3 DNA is TGTGCCATCAGTGAAAGACAGCTCTACGAGCAGTACTTC. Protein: CAISERQLYEQYF.

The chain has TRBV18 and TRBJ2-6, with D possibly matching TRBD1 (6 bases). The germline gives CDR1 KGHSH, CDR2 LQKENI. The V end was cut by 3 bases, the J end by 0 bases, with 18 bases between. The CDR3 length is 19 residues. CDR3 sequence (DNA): TGTGCCAGCTCACCTCAGAAGGGGGACGGGCACTCTGGGGCCAACGTCCTGACTTTC. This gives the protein CASSPQKGDGHSGANVLTF.